The 14 T cell receptor beta chains listed next were all sequenced from one sample in a study of cytomegalovirus exposure and HLA in healthy donors. Vbeta (60) and Jbeta (13) primers were used in the PCR. The data were produced by immunoSEQ multiplex PCR, yet TCRdb's version contains in-frame clones alone and is incomplete. The data contain some 140,000 clones, 80% of them seen just once; the ten biggest clones take up approximately 2.1%. The specimen was PBMCs. Receptor source: a man aged 25 to 40 in good health and CMV-seronegative.

The chain has TRBV6-1 and TRBJ2-1, with D perhaps matching TRBD1 (5 bases). Trimming took off 8 bases at V and 6 bases at J, with 14 bases between the two ends. Germline V gene data show CDR1 as MNHNS and CDR2 as SASEGT. The CDR3 loop spans 13 amino acids. The CDR3 sequence is CASGQGLLNEQFF. The CDR3 DNA reads TGTGCCAGCGGTCAGGGATTACTCAATGAGCAGTTCTTC.

The rearrangement uses TRBV18 and TRBJ2-1; 8 positions match TRBD2. Germline V gives CDR1 KGHSH, CDR2 LQKENI. The J segment lost 4 bases and the V segment lost 4 bases, leaving 6 bases of the junction unmatched. CDR3 length: 15 residues. The DNA for the CDR3 is TGTGCCAGCTCACTTACTAGCGGAGCTTACAATGAGCAGTTCTTC. It specifies CASSLTSGAYNEQFF.

This clone has a single count. V is TRBV5-4 and J is TRBJ2-1, with 15 nucleotides matching TRBD2. Looked up from germline, CDR1 is SGHNT and CDR2 is YYREEE (reference sequence). Trimming at V came to 4 bases and at J to 7 bases, leaving 6 bases not matched to a gene. The CDR3 is 16 amino acids. CDR3 in DNA: TGTGCCAGCAGCAGTTGGACTAGCGGGAGGGGTAATGAGCAGTTCTTC. Residues: CASSSWTSGRGNEQFF. Variable domain in full (rest from reference TRBV5-4 and TRBJ2-1): ETGVTQSPTHLIKTRGQQVTLRCSSQSGHNTVSWYQQALGQGPQFIFQYYREEENGRGNFPPRFSGLQFPNYSSELNVNALELDDSALYLCASSSWTSGRGNEQFFGPGTRLTVL.

J is TRBJ2-7 and V is TRBV5-4; maybe TRBD2 (6 bases). The CDR3 totals 14 residues. The ends were cut back, 0 bases at V and 0 bases at J, with 7 bases in the middle. From germline, CDR1 is SGHNT and CDR2 YYREEE (reference sequence). The CDR3 bases are TGTGCCAGCAGCTTGGGGCGGGGCTCCTACGAGCAGTACTTC. Amino acids: CASSLGRGSYEQYF.

V usage is TRBV18 and J usage is TRBJ1-1; TRBD1 agrees at 8 bases. Per the germline V gene, CDR1 is KGHSH and CDR2 is LQKENI. The V and J ends lost 3 bases and 5 bases, in that order; junction bases with no gene match: 5. The CDR3 extends over 14 amino acids. The CDR3 reads CASSPGQGRTEAFF. The CDR3, as DNA: TGTGCCAGCTCACCCGGACAGGGAAGGACTGAAGCTTTCTTT.

The J gene is TRBJ2-2, the V gene TRBV10-1, with D perhaps TRBD2 (6 bases). V was shortened by 6 bases and J by 5 bases, with 13 bases between the two germline ends. Germline CDR1 reads WNHNN; CDR2 reads SYGVQD (reference sequence). This CDR3 contains 14 residues. The CDR3 protein is CASRPEGRTGELFF. The CDR3 region has the DNA TGCGCCAGCAGGCCGGAGGGACGGACCGGGGAGCTGTTTTTT.

V gene TRBV11-2 combines with J gene TRBJ2-4, with 7 bases matching TRBD2. CDR3 length: 15 residues. Germline V gene sequence: CDR1 SGHAT, CDR2 FQNNGV. V shed 4 bases and J 4 bases; nucleotides not matched to a gene: 7. The chain's CDR3 is CASSWGGTGKNIQYF. CDR3 bases: TGTGCCAGCAGCTGGGGGGGGACTGGAAAAAACATTCAGTACTTC.

The chain has TRBV7-2 and TRBJ2-3, with D possibly matching TRBD1 (5 bases). CDR3 size: 15 residues. Germline V CDR1 and CDR2: SGHTA, FQGNSA. With 4 bases removed from V and 0 bases from J, the gap between germline ends came to 11 bases. DNA of the CDR3: TGTGCCAGCAGCTCACGACAGCCTAGCACAGATACGCAGTATTTT. It is translated as CASSSRQPSTDTQYF. Based on the CDR3 plus reference TRBV7-2 and TRBJ2-3, the full variable domain is GAGVSQSPSNKVTEKGKDVELRCDPISGHTALYWYRQSLGQGLEFLIYFQGNSAPDKSGLPSDRFSAERTGGSVSTLTIQRTQQEDSAVYLCASSSRQPSTDTQYFGPGTRLTVL.

The J gene is TRBJ2-5, the V gene TRBV10-3; perhaps TRBD1 as D (6 bases). V dropped 5 bases and J dropped 3 bases, with 10 bases sitting between them. CDR3 length equals 13 residues. Germline V CDR1 and CDR2: ENHRY, SYGVKD. The CDR3 loop is CAISINREETQYF. The CDR3 DNA sequence: TGTGCCATCAGTATTAACAGGGAAGAGACCCAGTACTTC.

On this clone: Germline and junction disagree at one end, which may indicate a read error. The chain recombines TRBV12-5 with TRBJ2-1, with D possibly TRBD2 on 5 matching bases. The CDR3 consists of 13 residues. CDR1 is LGHNT, CDR2 FRNRAP, per germline. Written as DNA, the CDR3 is TGTGCTAGTGGATTGGACGGGGACAATGAGCAGTTCTTC. Amino acids: CASGLDGDNEQFF.

The chain employs TRBV10-3 and TRBJ1-5, with 9 bases fitting TRBD1. Germline V gene lookup returns CDR1 ENHRY and CDR2 SYGVKD. The CDR3 sequence is 17 residues long. With V trimmed by 0 bases and J by 0 bases, 3 bases remained unmatched. Written as DNA, the CDR3 is TGTGCCATCAGTGAGTCGCCGGGACAGGGTAGCAATCAGCCCCAGCATTTT. This translates into CAISESPGQGSNQPQHF.

This sequence joins TRBV6-1 and TRBJ2-7, with 7 nucleotides matching TRBD1. V lost 8 bases, J lost 3 bases, and 13 bases stayed unmatched. Germline-derived CDR1 and CDR2 are MNHNS and SASEGT. The CDR3 runs to 15 residues. This CDR3 reads CASGTVKASYYEQYF. CDR3 DNA: TGTGCCAGCGGGACAGTCAAGGCCTCTTACTACGAGCAGTACTTC.

The chain uses TRBV6-5 and TRBJ2-6, with 7 bases lining up with TRBD2. The trim removed 5 bases at V and 2 bases at J, leaving 3 bases unmatched. The CDR3 extends over 15 amino acids. Germline lookup yields CDR1 MNHEY and CDR2 SVGAGI. The CDR3 DNA sequence: TGTGCCAGCAGTGGGGGGGGAACTGGGGCCAACGTCCTGACTTTC. This translates into CASSGGGTGANVLTF.

This clone was detected once. Relative to the germline gene, one junction end is altered; a read error may explain this. The J gene is TRBJ2-7, the V gene TRBV7-9, with 11 bases fitting TRBD2. The CDR3 covers 18 residues. The germline V gene has CDR1 SEHNR and CDR2 FQNEAQ (reference sequence). The CDR3 spells CSSSSPRRNSGRANEQYF. CDR3 in DNA: TGTTCCAGCAGCTCCCCGCGGCGGAATAGCGGGAGGGCAAACGAGCAGTACTTC.